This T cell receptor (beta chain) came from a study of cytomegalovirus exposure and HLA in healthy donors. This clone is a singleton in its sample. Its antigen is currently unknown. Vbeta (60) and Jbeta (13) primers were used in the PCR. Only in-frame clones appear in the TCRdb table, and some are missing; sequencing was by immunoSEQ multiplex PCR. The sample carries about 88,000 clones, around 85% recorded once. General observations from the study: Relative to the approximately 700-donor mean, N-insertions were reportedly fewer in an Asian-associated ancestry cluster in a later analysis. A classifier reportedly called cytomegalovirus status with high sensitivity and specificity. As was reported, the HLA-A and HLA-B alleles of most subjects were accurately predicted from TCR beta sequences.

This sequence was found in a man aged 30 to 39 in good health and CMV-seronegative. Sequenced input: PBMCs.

Here the CDR3 reads CASSHRDRGRMNTEAFF. The CDR3 DNA reads as TGTGCCAGCAGCCACCGGGACAGGGGTCGGATGAACACTGAAGCTTTCTTT. The chain uses TRBV11-1 and TRBJ1-1, with 10 positions matching TRBD1. The junction had 9 bases not matched to a gene; V was cut back by 5 bases and J by 0 bases. This CDR3 has 17 amino acids. The V gene's germline CDR1 is SGHAT and CDR2 FQDESV (reference sequence). Full variable domain (missing parts from reference TRBV11-1 and TRBJ1-1): EAEVAQSPRYKITEKSQAVAFWCDPISGHATLYWYRQILGQGPELLVQFQDESVVDDSQLPKDRFSAERLKGVDSTLKIQPAELGDSAMYLCASSHRDRGRMNTEAFFGQGTRLTVV.